These 21 T cell receptor beta chains were sequenced from one sample in a study of blood T cell repertoires in COVID-19. Produced via immunoSEQ multiplex PCR; TCRdb's table is partial and in-frame only. This table has approximately 500,000 clones, 70% to 90% appearing once. The sequencing input was PBMCs or T cells enriched from blood (not recorded which). The receptors derive from a woman in her thirties or forties who had recovered from COVID-19.

The V call is TRBV3-1 (or the pseudogene TRBV3-2), the J call TRBJ2-7; D is ambiguous. The V gene's germline CDR1 is LGHDT and CDR2 YNNKEL (reference sequence). Trimming cost V 6 bases and J 1 base, with 7 bases left between them. The CDR3 extends over 12 amino acids. The CDR3 spells CASSIRSYEQYF. CDR3 bases: TGTGCCAGCAGTATCAGATCCTACGAGCAGTACTTC.

V is TRBV3-1 (or the pseudogene TRBV3-2) and J is TRBJ1-2; tentative D call: TRBD1 (6 bases). The ends were cut back, 0 bases at V and 2 bases at J, with 10 bases in the middle. This CDR3 is built from 15 residues. The germline gives CDR1 LGHDT, CDR2 YNNKEL (reference sequence). CDR3 nucleotides: TGTGCCAGCAGCCAAGACCCGGACAGCAACTATGGCTACACCTTC. Translation gives CASSQDPDSNYGYTF.

In nucleotides, the CDR3 is TGTGCCACCAGCAGAGAAGAGGGACTAGCGGGCCTATACAATGAGCAGTTCTTC. This translates into CATSREEGLAGLYNEQFF. The chain employs TRBV15 and TRBJ2-1; 12 nucleotides align to TRBD2. The germline V gene has CDR1 LNHNV and CDR2 YYDKDF (reference sequence). The J segment lost 4 bases and the V segment lost 0 bases, leaving 7 bases of the junction unmatched. The CDR3 is 18 amino acids.

The chain combines TRBV10-3 with TRBJ1-1, with D possibly being TRBD1 (5 bases). V was trimmed by 6 bases and J by 2 bases, leaving 13 bases between them. The CDR3 runs to 14 residues. Germline lookup yields CDR1 ENHRY and CDR2 SYGVKD. In nucleotides, the CDR3 is TGTGCCATCAGCCATCAAACAGGTAACACTGAAGCTTTCTTT. It is translated as CAISHQTGNTEAFF.

The chain carries TRBV19 and TRBJ2-3, with D perhaps TRBD1 (6 bases). CDR3 size: 11 residues. CDR1 and CDR2 (germline): LNHDA, SQIVND (reference sequence). Trimming took 7 bases from V and 4 from J, leaving 6 bases between them. CDR3 coding DNA: TGTGCCAGTAAGGGGGCAGATACGCAGTATTTT. This codes for CASKGADTQYF.

Notes on this clone: Other DNA sequences from this sample encode an identical CDR3 as well. V usage is TRBV5-1 and J usage is TRBJ2-1; D possibly corresponds to TRBD2 (5 bases). This CDR3 spans 15 amino acids. Germline lookup yields CDR1 SGHRS and CDR2 YFSETQ. The V and J ends lost 1 base and 0 bases respectively, with 8 bases between them. CDR3 coding DNA: TGCGCCAGCAGCTTGTATGGGAGCTCCTACAATGAGCAGTTCTTC. Its protein is CASSLYGSSYNEQFF. Using reference TRBV5-1 and TRBJ2-1 for the parts outside the CDR3, the full variable domain is KAGVTQTPRYLIKTRGQQVTLSCSPISGHRSVSWYQQTPGQGLQFLFEYFSETQRNKGNFPGRFSGRQFSNSRSEMNVSTLELGDSALYLCASSLYGSSYNEQFFGPGTRLTVL.

The chain combines TRBV10-3 with TRBJ1-1, with TRBD1 as a possible D gene (5 bases). Looked up from germline, CDR1 is ENHRY and CDR2 is SYGVKD. The length of the CDR3 is 13 residues. V shed 7 bases and J shed 2 bases, with 11 bases lying between them. The CDR3: CAIKGYFNTEAFF. CDR3 nucleotides: TGTGCCATCAAGGGGTACTTCAACACTGAAGCTTTCTTT.

The chain couples TRBV9 to TRBJ1-5, with 8 nucleotides matching TRBD1. Per germline, CDR1 SGDLS and CDR2 YYNGEE. This CDR3 spans 16 amino acids. With V trimmed by 4 bases and J by 5 bases, 11 bases remained unmatched. The CDR3 DNA is TGTGCCAGCAGCCTTTCCGACAGGGGAGAAGATCAGCCCCAGCATTTT. This codes for CASSLSDRGEDQPQHF.

The rearrangement uses TRBV10-3 and TRBJ1-6; 9 positions agree with TRBD1. The J segment lost 10 bases and the V segment lost 4 bases, leaving 8 bases of the junction unmatched. The CDR3 loop spans 15 amino acids. Germline values: CDR1 ENHRY, CDR2 SYGVKD. As DNA, the CDR3 is TGTGCCATCAGTGTAGTGAACAGGGGGCAGTCACCCCTCCACTTT. Its protein product is CAISVVNRGQSPLHF.

The chain uses TRBV27 and TRBJ2-1; 10 positions match TRBD2. Germline loops: CDR1 MNHEY, CDR2 SMNVEV (reference sequence). The CDR3 has 15 amino acids. V lost 3 bases, J lost 5 bases, and 4 bases stayed unmatched. The CDR3 protein is CASSFQGLADNEQFF. The CDR3, as DNA: TGTGCCAGCAGTTTTCAAGGACTAGCGGACAATGAGCAGTTCTTC.

This rearrangement joins TRBV20-1 to TRBJ1-1; TRBD1 matches 7 bases. Germline V CDR1 and CDR2: DFQATT, SNEGSKA (reference sequence). The CDR3 spans 12 residues. V trimming: 3 bases; J trimming: 8 bases; junction bases outside the gene matches: 6. CDR3 nucleotides: TGCAGTGCTAGTATTGGGACAGTGGAAGCTTTCTTT. Translated: CSASIGTVEAFF.

The genes are TRBV6-5 and TRBJ1-1, with D unresolved. This CDR3 contains 14 residues. Trimming removed 2 bases from V and 1 base from J, with 8 bases in between. CDR1 MNHEY and CDR2 SVGAGI come from the germline V gene. The CDR3 sequence is CASSYPEANTEAFF. CDR3 coding DNA: TGTGCCAGCAGTTACCCTGAGGCGAACACTGAAGCTTTCTTT.

The chain has TRBV13 and TRBJ1-1; D uncertain. CDR1 is PRHDT and CDR2 is FYEKMQ in the germline V gene (reference sequence). Trimming left V 5 bases short and J 0 bases short, with 19 bases between. The CDR3 spans 17 residues. The CDR3 loop is CASSPTRADNLNTEAFF. CDR3 in DNA: TGTGCCAGCAGCCCCACCCGCGCGGATAACCTGAACACTGAAGCTTTCTTT. Full variable domain (outside the CDR3, taken from reference TRBV13 and TRBJ1-1): AAGVIQSPRHLIKEKRETATLKCYPIPRHDTVYWYQQGPGQDPQFLISFYEKMQSDKGSIPDRFSAQQFSDYHSELNMSSLELGDSALYFCASSPTRADNLNTEAFFGQGTRLTVV.

The J gene is TRBJ2-2, the V gene TRBV4-3; D is ambiguous. The length of the CDR3 is 18 residues. Germline V gene sequence: CDR1 LGHNA, CDR2 YSLEER. V lost 0 bases and J 2 bases, leaving 16 bases between the germline ends. The CDR3, as DNA: TGCGCCAGCAGCCAAGAGGGCATAACACTTATTAACACCGGGGAGCTGTTTTTT. Translation gives CASSQEGITLINTGELFF.

This rearrangement joins TRBV5-1 to TRBJ1-4; no reliable D call. Between the trimmed V and J ends, which lost 3 bases and 4 bases, there was a span of 10 bases. Per the germline V gene, CDR1 is SGHRS and CDR2 is YFSETQ. This CDR3 spans 14 amino acids. This CDR3 is CASSSERGNEKLFF. DNA for the CDR3: TGCGCCAGCAGCTCCGAGCGGGGTAATGAAAAACTGTTTTTT.

This clone came up a few times. DNA for the CDR3: TGTGCCAGCAGTACTATAGGTGGATACACTGAAGCTTTCTTT. Translation: CASSTIGGYTEAFF. The rearrangement uses TRBV6-5 and TRBJ1-1; D is uncertain. V was cut by 5 bases and J by 3 bases, with 13 bases left in between. The germline CDR1 and CDR2 sequences are MNHEY and SVGAGI. This CDR3 is built from 14 residues.

The chain is built from TRBV12-5 and TRBJ2-1; D is possibly TRBD2 (6 bases). The CDR3 spans 15 residues. The germline CDR1 and CDR2 sequences are LGHNT and FRNRAP. V shed 5 bases and J shed 6 bases, with 17 bases lying between them. CDR3 in DNA: TGTGCTAGTGGTCCGACCCAAATAGCGGCCAATGAGCAGTTCTTC. This sequence encodes CASGPTQIAANEQFF.

The genes are TRBV19 and TRBJ2-7, with 9 bases matching TRBD1. CDR1 LNHDA and CDR2 SQIVND come from the germline V gene (reference sequence). The trim removed 3 bases at V and 3 bases at J, leaving 6 bases unmatched. The CDR3 contains 15 residues. DNA for the CDR3: TGTGCCAGTAGTATCCCGGGGACAGGGAGCTACGAGCAGTACTTC. It yields the protein CASSIPGTGSYEQYF.

The genes are TRBV5-1 and TRBJ2-1; 11 nucleotides align to TRBD2. This CDR3 has 16 amino acids. The V gene end was trimmed by 3 bases and the J gene end by 8 bases; junction bases not matched to a gene: 10. The germline CDR1 and CDR2 sequences are SGHRS and YFSETQ. CDR3 region: CASSSALAGEIDEQFF. CDR3 coding DNA: TGCGCCAGCAGCTCCGCACTAGCGGGAGAAATCGATGAGCAGTTCTTC.

The chain combines TRBV6-1 with TRBJ2-5; TRBD1 aligns across 9 bases. Germline-derived CDR1 and CDR2 are MNHNS and SASEGT. V trimming: 0 bases; J trimming: 5 bases; junction bases outside the gene matches: 10. The CDR3 extends over 17 amino acids. CDR3 sequence reads: CASSEASDRGDWETQYF. CDR3 DNA sequence: TGTGCCAGCAGTGAAGCGTCGGACAGGGGTGATTGGGAGACCCAGTACTTC.

The J gene is TRBJ1-2, the V gene TRBV5-1; a possible D gene is TRBD1 (6 bases). With 2 bases removed from V and 2 bases from J, the gap between germline ends came to 10 bases. The CDR3 spans 14 residues. Looked up from germline, CDR1 is SGHRS and CDR2 is YFSETQ. This CDR3 is CASSFTTGNYGYTF. The CDR3 region has the DNA TGCGCCAGCAGCTTTACTACAGGGAACTATGGCTACACCTTC.